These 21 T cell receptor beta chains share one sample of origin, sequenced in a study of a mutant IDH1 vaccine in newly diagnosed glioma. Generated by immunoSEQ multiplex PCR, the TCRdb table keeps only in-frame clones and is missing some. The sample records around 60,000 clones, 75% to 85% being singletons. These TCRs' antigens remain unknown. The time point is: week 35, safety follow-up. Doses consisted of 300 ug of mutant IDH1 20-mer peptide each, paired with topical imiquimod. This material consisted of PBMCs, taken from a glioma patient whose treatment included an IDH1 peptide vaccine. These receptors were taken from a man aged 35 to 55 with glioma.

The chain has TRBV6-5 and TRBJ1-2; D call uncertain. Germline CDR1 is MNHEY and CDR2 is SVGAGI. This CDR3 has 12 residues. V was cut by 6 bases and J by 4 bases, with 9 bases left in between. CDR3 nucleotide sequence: TGTGCCAGCAGCTTCGACACCTATGGCTACACCTTC. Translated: CASSFDTYGYTF.

DNA of the CDR3: TGTGCCACCAGGACAGGGGGGCCCTACGAGCAGTACTTC. Its translation is CATRTGGPYEQYF. This chain joins TRBV27 and TRBJ2-7; TRBD1 matches at 10 bases. This CDR3 comprises 13 residues. V shed 10 bases, J shed 2 bases, and the junction held 5 bases outside the gene matches. Germline V lookup: CDR1 MNHEY, CDR2 SMNVEV (reference sequence).

CDR3 sequence (DNA): TGTGCCAGTAGTATTTTCCTTGACAGGGCCAATCAGCCCCAGCATTTT. Amino acid sequence: CASSIFLDRANQPQHF. The chain has TRBV19 and TRBJ1-5; TRBD1 agrees at 7 bases. V shed 3 bases, J shed 3 bases, and the junction held 8 bases outside the gene matches. The V gene's germline CDR1 is LNHDA and CDR2 SQIVND (reference sequence). The CDR3 is made up of 16 amino acids.

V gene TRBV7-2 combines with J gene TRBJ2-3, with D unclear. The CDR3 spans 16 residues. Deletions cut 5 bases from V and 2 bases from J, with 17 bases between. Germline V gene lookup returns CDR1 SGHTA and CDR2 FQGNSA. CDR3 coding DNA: TGTGCCAGCAGCCCAAGAGGAATGGGGTACACAGATACGCAGTATTTT. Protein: CASSPRGMGYTDTQYF.

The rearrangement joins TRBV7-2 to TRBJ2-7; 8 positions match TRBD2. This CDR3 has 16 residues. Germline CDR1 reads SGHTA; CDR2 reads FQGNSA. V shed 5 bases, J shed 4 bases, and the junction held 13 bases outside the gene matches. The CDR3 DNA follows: TGTGCCAGCAGCCTTCGGGTGGCGGGGGGCCGATACGAGCAGTACTTC. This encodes CASSLRVAGGRYEQYF.

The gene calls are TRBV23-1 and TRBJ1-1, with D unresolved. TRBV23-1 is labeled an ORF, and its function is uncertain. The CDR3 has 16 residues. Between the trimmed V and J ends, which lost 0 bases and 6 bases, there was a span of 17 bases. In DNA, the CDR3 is TGCGCCAGCAGTCAATCGATCCTGGGATTAGGACCTGAAGCTTTCTTT. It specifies CASSQSILGLGPEAFF.

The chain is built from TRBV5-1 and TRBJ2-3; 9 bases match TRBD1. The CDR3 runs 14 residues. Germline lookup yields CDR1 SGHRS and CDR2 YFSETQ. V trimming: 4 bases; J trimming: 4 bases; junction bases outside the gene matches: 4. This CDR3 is CASSPRTGADTQYF. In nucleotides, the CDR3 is TGCGCCAGCAGCCCAAGGACAGGGGCAGATACGCAGTATTTT.

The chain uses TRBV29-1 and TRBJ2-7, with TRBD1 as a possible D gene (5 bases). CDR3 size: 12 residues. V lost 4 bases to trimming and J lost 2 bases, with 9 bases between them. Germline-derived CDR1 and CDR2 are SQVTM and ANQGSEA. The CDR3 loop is CSVVQGAYEQYF. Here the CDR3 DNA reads TGCAGCGTTGTCCAGGGCGCCTACGAGCAGTACTTC.

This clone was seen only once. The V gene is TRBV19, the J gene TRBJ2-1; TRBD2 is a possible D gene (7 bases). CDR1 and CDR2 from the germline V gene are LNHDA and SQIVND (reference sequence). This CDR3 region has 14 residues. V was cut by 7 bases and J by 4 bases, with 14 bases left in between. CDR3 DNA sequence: TGTGCCAGTACCATCGGGGGGACATACAATGAGCAGTTCTTC. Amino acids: CASTIGGTYNEQFF.

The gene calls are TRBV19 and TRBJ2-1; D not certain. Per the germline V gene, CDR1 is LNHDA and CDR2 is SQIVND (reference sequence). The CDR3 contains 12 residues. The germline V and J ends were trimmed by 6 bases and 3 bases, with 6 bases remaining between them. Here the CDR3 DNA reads TGTGCCAGTAGGTCCGACTACAATGAGCAGTTCTTC. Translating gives CASRSDYNEQFF.

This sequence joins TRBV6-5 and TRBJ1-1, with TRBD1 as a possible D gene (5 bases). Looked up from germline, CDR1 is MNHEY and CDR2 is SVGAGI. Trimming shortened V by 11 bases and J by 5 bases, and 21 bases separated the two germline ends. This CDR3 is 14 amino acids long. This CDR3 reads CAVRGGALGTEAFF. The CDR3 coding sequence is TGTGCCGTCAGAGGCGGGGCCCTCGGAACTGAAGCTTTCTTT.

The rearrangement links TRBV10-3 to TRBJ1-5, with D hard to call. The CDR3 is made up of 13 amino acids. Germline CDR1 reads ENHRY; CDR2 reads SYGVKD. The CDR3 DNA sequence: TGTAGCGGTTCGGCGAGGGCCAATCAGCCCCAGCATTTT. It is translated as CSGSARANQPQHF.

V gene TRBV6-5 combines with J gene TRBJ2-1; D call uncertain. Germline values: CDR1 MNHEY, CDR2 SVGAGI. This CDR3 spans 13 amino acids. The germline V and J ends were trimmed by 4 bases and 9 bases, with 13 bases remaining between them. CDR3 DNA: TGTGCCAGCAGTTTCACGGCTGTGGGTGAGCAGTTCTTC. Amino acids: CASSFTAVGEQFF.

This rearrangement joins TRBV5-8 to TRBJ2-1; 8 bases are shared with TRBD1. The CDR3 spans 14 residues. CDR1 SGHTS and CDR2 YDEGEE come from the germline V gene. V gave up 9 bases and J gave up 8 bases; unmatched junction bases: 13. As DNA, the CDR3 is TGTGCCAAACCGACTACAGGGGGGCGTTATGAGCAGTTCTTC. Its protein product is CAKPTTGGRYEQFF.

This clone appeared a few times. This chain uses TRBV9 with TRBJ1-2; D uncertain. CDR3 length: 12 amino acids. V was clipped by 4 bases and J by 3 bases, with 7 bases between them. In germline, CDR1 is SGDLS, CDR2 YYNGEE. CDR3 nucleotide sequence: TGTGCCAGCAGCCTCGATTACTATGGCTACACCTTC. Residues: CASSLDYYGYTF.

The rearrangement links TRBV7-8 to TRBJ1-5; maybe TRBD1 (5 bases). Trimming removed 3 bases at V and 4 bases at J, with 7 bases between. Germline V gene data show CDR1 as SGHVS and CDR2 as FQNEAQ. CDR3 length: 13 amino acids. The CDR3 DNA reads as TGTGCCAGCAGCTTCTGGGGGAATCAGCCCCAGCATTTT. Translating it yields CASSFWGNQPQHF.

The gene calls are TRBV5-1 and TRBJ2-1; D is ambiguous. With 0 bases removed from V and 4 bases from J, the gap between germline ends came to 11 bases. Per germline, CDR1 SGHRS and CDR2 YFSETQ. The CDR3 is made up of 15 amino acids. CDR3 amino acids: CASSLAVTRYNEQFF. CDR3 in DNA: TGCGCCAGCAGCTTGGCCGTGACAAGATACAATGAGCAGTTCTTC.

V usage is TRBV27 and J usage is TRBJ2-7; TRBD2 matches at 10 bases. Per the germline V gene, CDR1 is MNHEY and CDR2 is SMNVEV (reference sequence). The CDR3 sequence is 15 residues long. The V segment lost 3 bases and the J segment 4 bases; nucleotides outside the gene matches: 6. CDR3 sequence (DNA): TGTGCCAGCAGTTTTGGGGCTAGCGGGAGTTACGAGCAGTACTTC. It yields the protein CASSFGASGSYEQYF.

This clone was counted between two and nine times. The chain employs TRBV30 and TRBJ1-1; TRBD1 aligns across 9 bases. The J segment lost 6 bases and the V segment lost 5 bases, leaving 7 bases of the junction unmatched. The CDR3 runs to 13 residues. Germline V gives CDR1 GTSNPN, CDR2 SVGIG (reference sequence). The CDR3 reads CAWLLQGASEAFF. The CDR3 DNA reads TGTGCCTGGCTATTACAGGGGGCGTCTGAAGCTTTCTTT.

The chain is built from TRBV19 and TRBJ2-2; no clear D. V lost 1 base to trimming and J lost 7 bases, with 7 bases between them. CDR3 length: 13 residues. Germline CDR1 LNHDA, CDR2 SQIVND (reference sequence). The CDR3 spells CASSIVAGGELFF. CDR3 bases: TGTGCCAGTAGTATAGTGGCAGGCGGGGAGCTGTTTTTT.

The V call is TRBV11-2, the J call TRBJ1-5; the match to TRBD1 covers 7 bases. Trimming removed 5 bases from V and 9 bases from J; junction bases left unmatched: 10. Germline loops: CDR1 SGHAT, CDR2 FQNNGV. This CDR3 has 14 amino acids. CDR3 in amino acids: CASSQGGRGWPQHF. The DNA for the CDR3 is TGTGCCAGCAGCCAAGGGGGCAGGGGATGGCCCCAGCATTTT.